A single sample gave rise to the 32 T cell receptor beta chains below, sequenced in a study of cytomegalovirus exposure and HLA in healthy donors. The data were produced by immunoSEQ multiplex PCR, yet TCRdb's version contains in-frame clones alone and is incomplete. The sample shows some 150,000 clones, nearly 90% of them seen only once. The sample comprised PBMCs. These TCRs come from a woman aged 18-35 years in good health and CMV-seropositive.

This sequence joins TRBV4-2 and TRBJ1-2, with TRBD1 matching 7 bases. The CDR3 has 16 residues. The trim removed 0 bases at V and 2 bases at J, leaving 6 bases unmatched. Per the germline V gene, CDR1 is LGHNA and CDR2 is YNFKEQ. DNA of the CDR3: TGTGCCAGCAGCCAAGATAGGGCAGGGGGGAACTATGGCTACACCTTC. Translation: CASSQDRAGGNYGYTF.

This rearrangement joins TRBV4-2 to TRBJ2-2; 9 bases line up with TRBD1. Germline CDR1 and CDR2: LGHNA and YNFKEQ. This CDR3 spans 15 amino acids. V shed 5 bases and J 7 bases; nucleotides not matched to a gene: 8. The CDR3 coding sequence is TGTGCCAGCAGCTCCCGGGACAGGGACCTCGGGGAGCTGTTTTTT. This encodes CASSSRDRDLGELFF.

The rearrangement uses TRBV19 and TRBJ2-7; 7 bases align to TRBD1. The CDR3 spans 14 residues. After removal of 8 bases from V and 1 base from J, the junction contained 8 bases not matched to a gene. Per the germline V gene, CDR1 is LNHDA and CDR2 is SQIVND (reference sequence). The CDR3 DNA sequence: TGTGCCAGTGGAAGGACAGGTGGGTCCTACGAGCAGTACTTC. Protein sequence: CASGRTGGSYEQYF.

This clone came up a few times. The chain is built from TRBV19 and TRBJ2-7, with D maybe TRBD1 (5 bases). Trimming removed 7 bases from V and 2 bases from J, with 9 bases in between. Germline values: CDR1 LNHDA, CDR2 SQIVND (reference sequence). There are 12 residues in the CDR3. The CDR3 here is CASTTATYEQYF. CDR3 nucleotides: TGTGCCAGTACGACAGCTACCTACGAGCAGTACTTC.

The rearrangement links TRBV5-5 to TRBJ1-6; 7 bases fit TRBD1. The CDR3 contains 14 residues. The J segment lost 6 bases and the V segment lost 5 bases, leaving 5 bases of the junction unmatched. CDR1 is SGHKS and CDR2 is YYEKEE in the germline V gene (reference sequence). Written as DNA, the CDR3 is TGTGCCAGCAGGGGACAGTCAGTTAATTCACCCCTCCACTTT. It translates to CASRGQSVNSPLHF.

The chain combines TRBV7-8 with TRBJ2-1; 9 nucleotides agree with TRBD1. The junction had 8 bases not matched to a gene; V was cut back by 8 bases and J by 6 bases. The CDR3 totals 14 residues. The germline V gene encodes CDR1 SGHVS and CDR2 FQNEAQ. CDR3 region: CASFGWDRANEQFF. The CDR3 nucleotides read TGTGCCAGCTTCGGGTGGGACAGGGCCAATGAGCAGTTCTTC.

The rearrangement uses TRBV15 and TRBJ1-1, with 9 bases fitting TRBD1. CDR3 size: 16 residues. The trim removed 3 bases at V and 3 bases at J, leaving 8 bases unmatched. Germline V CDR1 and CDR2: LNHNV, YYDKDF (reference sequence). For the CDR3, the DNA is TGTGCCACCAGCAGGGGACAGGGAGGTAGGGACACTGAAGCTTTCTTT. Its protein product is CATSRGQGGRDTEAFF.

The CDR3 region is CASWGDAYEQYF. CDR3 coding DNA: TGTGCCAGCTGGGGGGACGCCTACGAGCAGTACTTC. J is TRBJ2-7 and V is TRBV6-1; D possibly corresponds to TRBD2 (6 bases). The germline V gene has CDR1 MNHNS and CDR2 SASEGT. V lost 8 bases to trimming and J lost 2 bases, with 10 bases between them. The CDR3 loop spans 12 amino acids.

The chain links TRBV28 to TRBJ1-6; 10 bases line up with TRBD1. J lost 5 bases, V lost 3 bases, and 1 base had no gene match. CDR1 MDHEN and CDR2 SYDVKM come from the germline V gene. The CDR3 consists of 15 residues. DNA of the CDR3: TGTGCCAGCAGTTTGACAGGGGGCAATAATTCACCCCTCCACTTT. Translation: CASSLTGGNNSPLHF.

The rearrangement joins TRBV5-4 to TRBJ2-1, with a tentative D call TRBD1 (7 bases). The CDR3 contains 12 residues. CDR1 and CDR2 from the germline V gene are SGHNT and YYREEE (reference sequence). V lost 3 bases and J lost 7, with 8 bases in between. The CDR3 DNA follows: TGTGCCAGCAGCTCAGGGGGGAATGAGCAGTTCTTC. Residues: CASSSGGNEQFF.

The chain couples TRBV7-2 to TRBJ2-1, with a possible D match to TRBD1 (5 bases). Trimming cost V 5 bases and J 5 bases, with 10 bases left between them. CDR3 size: 13 residues. Germline V CDR1 and CDR2: SGHTA, FQGNSA. For the CDR3, the DNA is TGTGCCAGCAGCCAAACAGGAAACAATGAGCAGTTCTTC. Translating gives CASSQTGNNEQFF.

This chain joins TRBV7-2 and TRBJ2-5; tentatively, D is TRBD2 (7 bases). V was trimmed by 7 bases and J by 5 bases, leaving 20 bases between them. The CDR3 has 15 amino acids. CDR1 is SGHTA, CDR2 FQGNSA, per germline. The CDR3 nucleotides read TGTGCCAGCATAGGGGGGGCAGGGTTGATGGAGACCCAGTACTTC. The encoded protein is CASIGGAGLMETQYF.

The rearrangement links TRBV4-1 to TRBJ2-7; 8 bases line up with TRBD2. J lost 0 bases, V lost 8 bases, and 9 bases had no gene match. The CDR3 covers 15 residues. Germline CDR1 reads MGHRA; CDR2 reads YSYEKL. In nucleotides, the CDR3 is TGCGCCAGCGGCCGTGGGGCGGGGGGCTCCTACGAGCAGTACTTC. Protein: CASGRGAGGSYEQYF.

The chain carries TRBV28 and TRBJ1-1; TRBD1 might be the D (6 bases). Trimming removed 7 bases at V and 2 bases at J, with 14 bases between. CDR1 is MDHEN, CDR2 SYDVKM, per germline. The CDR3 runs to 14 residues. CDR3 in amino acids: CASKVADRNTEAFF. The CDR3 region has the DNA TGTGCCAGCAAGGTCGCGGACAGAAACACTGAAGCTTTCTTT.

The chain's CDR3 is CASSIDDRRNTEAFF. The CDR3 nucleotides read TGTGCCAGTAGTATAGACGACAGGAGGAACACTGAAGCTTTCTTT. The chain has TRBV19 and TRBJ1-1; TRBD1 is a possible D gene (6 bases). V lost 0 bases, J lost 1 base, and 9 bases lay in between. This CDR3 comprises 15 residues. CDR1 is LNHDA and CDR2 is SQIVND in the germline V gene (reference sequence).

V usage is TRBV14 and J usage is TRBJ2-2; 14 bases agree with TRBD2. Germline CDR1 reads SGHDN; CDR2 reads FVKESK. The CDR3 runs 20 residues. The V and J ends lost 4 bases and 2 bases, in that order; junction bases with no gene match: 12. In nucleotides, the CDR3 is TGTGCCAGCAGCCTCAGGGCTCGGACTAGCGGGGGGCGAAACACCGGGGAGCTGTTTTTT. Amino acid sequence: CASSLRARTSGGRNTGELFF.

The chain has TRBV7-6 and TRBJ1-2, with D hard to call. The V and J ends lost 10 bases and 0 bases respectively, with 18 bases between them. The CDR3 loop spans 15 amino acids. Germline CDR1 is SGHVS and CDR2 is FNYEAQ. The CDR3 coding sequence is TGTGCCACCTCCAACACCCTGGGCCCTAACTATGGCTACACCTTC. It translates to CATSNTLGPNYGYTF.

V and J are TRBV27 and TRBJ2-7; tentative D call: TRBD1 (6 bases). Germline V gives CDR1 MNHEY, CDR2 SMNVEV (reference sequence). V was shortened by 6 bases and J by 0 bases, with 15 bases between the two germline ends. The CDR3 is 15 residues long. CDR3 sequence reads: CASSLRGTFSYEQYF. CDR3 nucleotides: TGTGCCAGCAGCCTCAGGGGAACCTTCTCCTACGAGCAGTACTTC.

This clone was observed a single time. The chain combines TRBV5-4 with TRBJ2-1, with TRBD1 as a possible D gene (6 bases). The CDR3 totals 16 residues. Trimming shortened V by 0 bases and J by 0 bases, and 10 bases separated the two germline ends. Germline loops: CDR1 SGHNT, CDR2 YYREEE (reference sequence). The CDR3 loop reads CASSLGQASSYNEQFF. The DNA for the CDR3 is TGTGCCAGCAGCTTGGGACAGGCCAGCTCCTACAATGAGCAGTTCTTC.

The chain employs TRBV7-2 and TRBJ2-5; 11 nucleotides align to TRBD2. This CDR3 spans 16 amino acids. After removal of 5 bases from V and 3 bases from J, the junction contained 8 bases not matched to a gene. Germline CDR1 SGHTA, CDR2 FQGNSA. CDR3: CASSRDPGLAEETQYF. The CDR3 coding sequence is TGTGCCAGCAGCAGGGACCCGGGACTAGCGGAAGAGACCCAGTACTTC.

V is TRBV11-2 and J is TRBJ2-1, with a tentative D call TRBD2 (6 bases). This CDR3 has 12 residues. Germline CDR1 is SGHAT and CDR2 is FQNNGV. Deletions cut 6 bases from V and 4 bases from J, with 7 bases between. CDR3 in amino acids: CASRGTYNEQFF. In nucleotides, the CDR3 is TGTGCCAGCAGGGGGACTTACAATGAGCAGTTCTTC.

The CDR3 sequence is CASSLSRVNTEAFF. CDR3 sequence (DNA): TGTGCCAGCAGCTTAAGCAGGGTGAACACTGAAGCTTTCTTT. V is TRBV11-2 and J is TRBJ1-1; D might be TRBD1 (5 bases). The CDR3 is 14 residues long. Trimming shortened V by 2 bases and J by 0 bases, and 7 bases separated the two germline ends. The germline gives CDR1 SGHAT, CDR2 FQNNGV.

This rearrangement joins TRBV5-6 to TRBJ2-3; TRBD2 aligns across 8 bases. V gave up 0 bases and J gave up 3 bases; unmatched junction bases: 6. Per the germline V gene, CDR1 is SGHDT and CDR2 is YYEEEE. This CDR3 comprises 16 residues. The CDR3 loop is CASSLDSGGPTDTQYF. CDR3 DNA: TGTGCCAGCAGCTTGGATTCGGGGGGGCCGACAGATACGCAGTATTTT.

J is TRBJ1-2 and V is TRBV27, with D unresolved. This CDR3 has 14 residues. Germline V CDR1 and CDR2: MNHEY, SMNVEV (reference sequence). V was clipped by 4 bases and J by 4 bases, with 13 bases between them. CDR3 nucleotides: TGTGCCAGCAGTTCCGGAGGCCAGAGCTATGGCTACACCTTC. As protein: CASSSGGQSYGYTF.

The chain links TRBV7-9 to TRBJ2-5; 7 bases fit TRBD2. Germline loops: CDR1 SEHNR, CDR2 FQNEAQ (reference sequence). CDR3 length equals 16 residues. Trimming took 5 bases from V and 2 from J; bases not matched to a gene: 11. Here the CDR3 DNA reads TGTGCCAGCAGCCGGGGGGACCCGGGACTTCAAGAGACCCAGTACTTC. Protein product: CASSRGDPGLQETQYF.

The chain uses TRBV6-6 and TRBJ1-3; D is unresolved. The CDR3 totals 16 residues. Trimming pared 7 bases from V and 0 bases from J, leaving 16 bases between. CDR1 is MNHNY and CDR2 is SVGAGI in the germline V gene (reference sequence). DNA for the CDR3: TGTGCCAGCACCCCCGAGGCTAGTTACTCTGGAAACACCATATATTTT. Encoded protein: CASTPEASYSGNTIYF.

This chain links TRBV11-2 with TRBJ1-5; the match to TRBD1 covers 11 bases. Germline V gene data show CDR1 as SGHAT and CDR2 as FQNNGV. The CDR3 contains 16 residues. With V trimmed by 4 bases and J by 6 bases, 8 bases remained unmatched. The CDR3 nucleotides read TGTGCCAGCAGCTCGGATGGGACAGGGGGTTTTCAGCCCCAGCATTTT. This codes for CASSSDGTGGFQPQHF. Based on the CDR3 plus reference TRBV11-2 and TRBJ1-5, the full variable domain is EAGVAQSPRYKIIEKRQSVAFWCNPISGHATLYWYQQILGQGPKLLIQFQNNGVVDDSQLPKDRFSAERLKGVDSTLKIQPAKLEDSAVYLCASSSDGTGGFQPQHFGDGTRLSIL.

The CDR3 is CASSNRGQETQYF. The CDR3 DNA follows: TGTGCCAGCAGCAACCGGGGCCAAGAGACCCAGTACTTC. This chain links TRBV11-2 with TRBJ2-5, with D perhaps TRBD2 (5 bases). The V gene's germline CDR1 is SGHAT and CDR2 FQNNGV. Trimming left V 5 bases short and J 1 base short, with 8 bases between. The CDR3 is made up of 13 amino acids.

This chain joins TRBV15 and TRBJ2-5; TRBD2 might be the D (7 bases). Germline V CDR1 and CDR2: LNHNV, YYDKDF (reference sequence). V was shortened by 0 bases and J by 2 bases, with 13 bases between the two germline ends. CDR3 size: 16 residues. The CDR3 DNA reads as TGTGCCACCAGCAGAGATGGGGGGGCAGGTCAAGAGACCCAGTACTTC. This codes for CATSRDGGAGQETQYF.

The V and J genes are TRBV6-5 and TRBJ2-3; TRBD2 might be the D (5 bases). The CDR3 runs 14 residues. The germline V gene has CDR1 MNHEY and CDR2 SVGAGI. V was cut by 7 bases and J by 0 bases, with 11 bases left in between. The CDR3 coding sequence is TGTGCCAGCAAAAGGACGGGAAGCACAGATACGCAGTATTTT. Encoded protein: CASKRTGSTDTQYF.

V gene TRBV11-2 combines with J gene TRBJ1-2; tentative D call: TRBD1 (6 bases). The germline CDR1 and CDR2 sequences are SGHAT and FQNNGV. This CDR3 is 15 amino acids long. With 1 base removed from V and 0 bases from J, the gap between germline ends came to 9 bases. The CDR3 nucleotides read TGTGCCAGCAGCTTAGGAACAGGGACTAACTATGGCTACACCTTC. Its protein is CASSLGTGTNYGYTF.

V and J are TRBV7-9 and TRBJ1-6; 7 positions match TRBD1. V lost 1 base and J lost 3; bases outside the gene matches: 9. CDR1 is SEHNR, CDR2 FQNEAQ, per germline (reference sequence). The CDR3 covers 18 residues. The DNA of the CDR3 is TGTGCCAGCAGCTTAGGTCGGTACAGGGGTGTCTATAATTCACCCCTCCACTTT. Residues: CASSLGRYRGVYNSPLHF.